Following are 5 T cell receptor beta chains from one sample sequenced in a study of cytomegalovirus exposure and HLA in healthy donors. Assay used: immunoSEQ multiplex PCR; TCRdb lists only in-frame clones, some missing. The sample lists about 38,000 clones, approximately 92% occurring once. The sequenced material came from PBMCs. These receptors came from a man between 18 and 29 years old in good health and CMV-seronegative.

The rearrangement uses TRBV9 and TRBJ2-7, with 9 bases matching TRBD2. The V gene's germline CDR1 is SGDLS and CDR2 YYNGEE. The CDR3 consists of 16 residues. J gave up 6 bases and V 0 bases, and 10 bases lay outside the gene matches. CDR3 residues: CASSVDAGGPIPEQYF. Written as DNA, the CDR3 is TGTGCCAGCAGCGTAGACGCGGGAGGGCCTATCCCCGAGCAGTACTTC.

This clone was recorded once. In DNA, the CDR3 is TGCGCCAGCAGCTTGGGAGGTCATGAGCAGTTCTTC. This translates into CASSLGGHEQFF. This sequence joins TRBV5-1 and TRBJ2-1; D gene uncertain. The germline V gene has CDR1 SGHRS and CDR2 YFSETQ. CDR3 length: 12 amino acids. Trimming took off 0 bases at V and 8 bases at J, with 6 bases between the two ends.

This chain uses TRBV5-4 with TRBJ1-4, with TRBD1 identical over 7 bases. Germline V gene sequence: CDR1 SGHNT, CDR2 YYREEE (reference sequence). V lost 0 bases and J lost 5; bases outside the gene matches: 7. This CDR3 is built from 16 residues. The CDR3 here is CASSLVTGTANEKLFF. The CDR3 DNA is TGTGCCAGCAGCTTGGTTACTGGGACAGCGAATGAAAAACTGTTTTTT.

V is TRBV7-3 and J is TRBJ2-2; maybe TRBD1 (5 bases). This CDR3 has 14 amino acids. Germline CDR1 SGHTA, CDR2 FQGTGA. Trimming took off 2 bases at V and 2 bases at J, with 6 bases between the two ends. The CDR3 protein is CASSLDRNTGELFF. The CDR3 DNA follows: TGTGCCAGCAGCTTAGACAGAAACACCGGGGAGCTGTTTTTT. Full variable domain (outside the CDR3, taken from reference TRBV7-3 and TRBJ2-2): GAGVSQTPSNKVTEKGKYVELRCDPISGHTALYWYRQSLGQGPEFLIYFQGTGAADDSGLPNDRFFAVRPEGSVSTLKIQRTERGDSAVYLCASSLDRNTGELFFGEGSRLTVL.

The chain is built from TRBV15 and TRBJ1-1; TRBD1 is a possible D gene (6 bases). With 3 bases removed from V and 5 bases from J, the gap between germline ends came to 13 bases. CDR1 is LNHNV, CDR2 YYDKDF, per germline (reference sequence). CDR3 length equals 14 residues. The CDR3 nucleotides are TGTGCCACCAGCAGCGAATACAGGGAAACTGAAGCTTTCTTT. This gives the protein CATSSEYRETEAFF.